The rows below give T cell receptor beta chains drawn from one sample of a study of blood T cell repertoires in COVID-19. Using immunoSEQ multiplex PCR, the repertoire was profiled, and TCRdb retains in-frame clones only, with some absent. There are around 200,000 clones in the sample; roughly 80% occur only once, and approximately 2.4% lies in the top ten. The sequenced sample was peripheral blood. The receptors here all came from a human donor with acute or convalescent COVID-19. The donor label of this sample is uncertain. The CDR3 runs from the conserved cysteine through the conserved F or W. The D gene is left open where the match is weak. Clone size, where shown, is once, few, many, or a class for clones that have expanded.

d_call	clone_size	j_call	v_call	cdr3_aa	cdr3_nt
TRBD1	few	TRBJ2-6	TRBV19	CASSREWTGGSGANVLTF	TGTGCCAGTAGTCGAGAGTGGACAGGAGGCTCTGGGGCCAACGTCCTGACTTTC
TRBD1	NA	TRBJ2-1	TRBV6-5	CASRAGGNNEQFF	TGTGCCAGCAGGGCAGGGGGTAACAATGAGCAGTTCTTC
NA	NA	TRBJ1-3	TRBV3-1/TRBV3-2	CASSQGRQGHTIYF	TGTGCCAGCAGCCAAGGAAGGCAGGGCCACACCATATATTTT
NA	once	TRBJ2-3	TRBV7-2	CASSALASTDTQYF	TGTGCCAGCAGCGCCCTAGCGAGCACAGATACGCAGTATTTT
TRBD2	NA	TRBJ2-5	TRBV18	CASSPSQRRELETQYF	TGTGCCAGCTCACCATCCCAGAGGCGGGAGCTGGAGACCCAGTACTTC
NA	NA	TRBJ2-5	TRBV3-1/TRBV3-2	CASSQGLRYQETQYF	TGTGCCAGCAGCCAAGGGCTCAGGTACCAAGAGACCCAGTACTTC
TRBD2	NA	TRBJ2-1	TRBV5-1	CASSLGTSGSTWGQFF	TGCGCCAGCAGCTTGGGGACTAGCGGGAGCACCTGGGGGCAGTTCTTC
NA	NA	TRBJ1-3	TRBV18	CASSPREETGNTIYF	TGTGCCAGCTCACCACGAGAGGAAACTGGAAACACCATATATTTT
NA	NA	TRBJ1-3	TRBV12-3/TRBV12-4	CASSGGTGNTIYF	TGTGCCAGCAGTGGGGGGACTGGAAACACCATATATTTT
NA	NA	TRBJ2-7	TRBV14	CASSQERRWPYEQYF	TGTGCCAGCAGCCAAGAGAGGCGGTGGCCCTACGAGCAGTACTTC
TRBD1	NA	TRBJ1-2	TRBV27	CASSSIPRTGRNYGYTF	TGTGCCAGCAGTTCAATACCCCGGACAGGGCGGAACTATGGCTACACCTTC
NA	NA	TRBJ2-7	TRBV7-8	CASTPRLAVYEQYF	TGTGCCAGCACCCCTCGGTTAGCGGTCTACGAGCAGTACTTC